Listed below are T cell receptor beta chains from one sample, sequenced in a study of T cells in localized non-small cell lung cancer. TCRdb's copy holds only in-frame clones and misses some; the assay was immunoSEQ multiplex PCR. This sample has approximately 16,000 clones, with approximately 85% found just once. The sequenced sample was peripheral blood, obtained before any cancer treatment. The receptor source for this set is a woman aged 40-69 years with stage I lung adenocarcinoma. Both conserved end residues are part of each CDR3. Each record gives: clone size, D gene, V gene, J gene, CDR3 protein, CDR3 DNA. The D gene is left open where the match is weak. Not all rows give a size; the values are once, few, many and, for expanded clones, a class.

clone size: .
D gene: TRBD1
V gene: TRBV2
J gene: TRBJ1-1
CDR3 protein: CASRQGAGGSTEAFF
CDR3 DNA: TGTGCCAGCAGGCAGGGGGCGGGGGGGTCCACTGAAGCTTTCTTT

clone size: .
D gene: .
V gene: TRBV6-1
J gene: TRBJ1-1
CDR3 protein: CASIFTVNTEAFF
CDR3 DNA: TGTGCCAGCATTTTCACCGTGAACACTGAAGCTTTCTTT

clone size: .
D gene: .
V gene: TRBV19
J gene: TRBJ2-1
CDR3 protein: CASSPGGPQGSEQFF
CDR3 DNA: TGTGCCAGTAGTCCAGGCGGACCCCAGGGGAGTGAGCAGTTCTTC

clone size: .
D gene: .
V gene: TRBV7-9
J gene: TRBJ1-1
CDR3 protein: CASSLSMNTEAFF
CDR3 DNA: TGTGCCAGCAGCTTAAGTATGAACACTGAAGCTTTCTTT

clone size: .
D gene: .
V gene: TRBV6-4
J gene: TRBJ2-3
CDR3 protein: CASSEGGIRTDTQYF
CDR3 DNA: TGTGCCAGCAGTGAAGGCGGGATTCGCACAGATACGCAGTATTTT

clone size: .
D gene: TRBD1
V gene: TRBV15
J gene: TRBJ2-2
CDR3 protein: CATSRLQGANTGELFF
CDR3 DNA: TGTGCCACCAGCAGACTACAGGGGGCGAACACCGGGGAGCTGTTTTTT

clone size: .
D gene: .
V gene: TRBV10-3
J gene: TRBJ1-1
CDR3 protein: CAISDFTGNTEAFF
CDR3 DNA: TGTGCCATCAGTGATTTTACAGGGAACACTGAAGCTTTCTTT

clone size: .
D gene: TRBD1
V gene: TRBV11-2
J gene: TRBJ2-3
CDR3 protein: CASSSTGYTDTQYF
CDR3 DNA: TGTGCCAGCAGCTCGACAGGGTACACAGATACGCAGTATTTT

clone size: .
D gene: .
V gene: TRBV6-5
J gene: TRBJ1-5
CDR3 protein: CASGGINQPQHF
CDR3 DNA: TGTGCCAGCGGGGGAATCAATCAGCCCCAGCATTTT

clone size: .
D gene: .
V gene: TRBV6-6
J gene: TRBJ1-2
CDR3 protein: CASRTSNYGYTF
CDR3 DNA: TGTGCCAGCAGGACAAGTAACTATGGCTACACCTTC

clone size: .
D gene: .
V gene: TRBV19
J gene: TRBJ2-7
CDR3 protein: CASSPVGLSNPYEQYF
CDR3 DNA: TGTGCCAGTAGCCCCGTAGGGCTGTCGAACCCCTACGAGCAGTACTTC

clone size: .
D gene: .
V gene: TRBV6-1
J gene: TRBJ2-5
CDR3 protein: CASSRDSTQETQYF
CDR3 DNA: TGTGCCAGCAGCCGTGATTCCACGCAAGAGACCCAGTACTTC

clone size: .
D gene: TRBD2
V gene: TRBV18
J gene: TRBJ2-5
CDR3 protein: CASSPPRLAGGPVVETQYF
CDR3 DNA: TGTGCCAGCTCACCCCCGAGACTAGCGGGGGGGCCGGTTGTGGAGACCCAGTACTTC

clone size: .
D gene: .
V gene: TRBV5-6
J gene: TRBJ1-4
CDR3 protein: CASSLRTIRGEKLFF
CDR3 DNA: TGTGCCAGCAGCTTAAGGACCATTCGGGGTGAAAAACTGTTTTTT

clone size: .
D gene: .
V gene: TRBV19
J gene: TRBJ2-6
CDR3 protein: CASTTFATGANVLTF
CDR3 DNA: TGTGCCAGCACCACTTTCGCTACCGGGGCCAACGTCCTGACTTTC

clone size: once
D gene: TRBD1
V gene: TRBV2
J gene: TRBJ2-1
CDR3 protein: CASKGASYNEQFF
CDR3 DNA: TGTGCCAGTAAGGGGGCTTCCTACAATGAGCAGTTCTTC

clone size: .
D gene: .
V gene: TRBV19
J gene: TRBJ1-1
CDR3 protein: CASSSEGLWWDTEAFF
CDR3 DNA: TGTGCCAGTAGCTCAGAAGGGTTGTGGTGGGACACTGAAGCTTTCTTT

clone size: .
D gene: .
V gene: TRBV6-6
J gene: TRBJ2-7
CDR3 protein: CASSTQGGYEQYF
CDR3 DNA: TGTGCCAGCAGTACCCAGGGGGGCTACGAGCAGTACTTC

clone size: .
D gene: TRBD1
V gene: TRBV7-9
J gene: TRBJ2-1
CDR3 protein: CASSGGYRGTSYNEQFF
CDR3 DNA: TGTGCCAGCAGCGGAGGATACAGGGGGACTTCCTACAATGAGCAGTTCTTC

clone size: .
D gene: TRBD2
V gene: TRBV5-8
J gene: TRBJ2-1
CDR3 protein: CASSLRLLAGGYNEQFF
CDR3 DNA: TGTGCCAGCAGCCTTAGATTACTAGCGGGGGGATACAATGAGCAGTTCTTC

clone size: .
D gene: TRBD2
V gene: TRBV9
J gene: TRBJ2-3
CDR3 protein: CASSVTSGVSDTQYF
CDR3 DNA: TGTGCCAGCAGCGTCACTAGCGGGGTGTCAGATACGCAGTATTTT

clone size: once
D gene: .
V gene: TRBV4-3
J gene: TRBJ1-1
CDR3 protein: CASSQDQGASSNTEAFF
CDR3 DNA: TGCGCCAGCAGCCAAGATCAAGGGGCCTCCTCGAACACTGAAGCTTTCTTT

clone size: .
D gene: TRBD2
V gene: TRBV18
J gene: TRBJ2-1
CDR3 protein: CASSPPVRGGGEQFF
CDR3 DNA: TGTGCCAGCTCACCACCCGTAAGGGGCGGGGGTGAGCAGTTCTTC

clone size: .
D gene: .
V gene: TRBV7-6
J gene: TRBJ1-3
CDR3 protein: CASSRGLSSGNTIYF
CDR3 DNA: TGTGCCAGCAGCCGGGGGTTAAGCTCTGGAAACACCATATATTTT

clone size: .
D gene: TRBD2
V gene: TRBV5-6
J gene: TRBJ2-1
CDR3 protein: CASSSSGGARNEQFF
CDR3 DNA: TGTGCCAGCAGCTCTAGCGGGGGCGCTAGGAATGAGCAGTTCTTC

clone size: few
D gene: .
V gene: TRBV6-5
J gene: TRBJ1-2
CDR3 protein: CASSPTGQGYTF
CDR3 DNA: TGTGCCAGCAGTCCCACGGGGCAAGGCTACACCTTC

clone size: few
D gene: TRBD1
V gene: TRBV27
J gene: TRBJ1-6
CDR3 protein: CASSRRGGTGLSSYNSPLHF
CDR3 DNA: TGTGCCAGCAGCCGCCGGGGCGGGACAGGGCTCAGCTCCTATAATTCACCCCTCCACTTT

clone size: .
D gene: .
V gene: TRBV5-1
J gene: TRBJ2-5
CDR3 protein: CASSLAGRSGETQYF
CDR3 DNA: TGCGCCAGCAGCTTGGCCGGCCGGTCGGGAGAGACCCAGTACTTC

clone size: .
D gene: TRBD1
V gene: TRBV5-6
J gene: TRBJ2-7
CDR3 protein: CASSWGQFYEQYF
CDR3 DNA: TGTGCCAGCAGCTGGGGACAGTTCTACGAGCAGTACTTC

clone size: .
D gene: .
V gene: TRBV5-6
J gene: TRBJ2-6
CDR3 protein: CASRGRSGANVLTF
CDR3 DNA: TGTGCCAGCAGGGGGCGCTCTGGGGCCAACGTCCTGACTTTC

clone size: .
D gene: .
V gene: TRBV6-1
J gene: TRBJ2-6
CDR3 protein: CASSEPGDGANVLTF
CDR3 DNA: TGTGCCAGCAGTGAGCCAGGGGATGGGGCCAACGTCCTGACTTTC

clone size: few
D gene: .
V gene: TRBV5-4
J gene: TRBJ2-2
CDR3 protein: CASSLGPLNPNTGELFF
CDR3 DNA: TGTGCCAGCAGCCTCGGACCACTAAACCCAAACACCGGGGAGCTGTTTTTT

clone size: .
D gene: .
V gene: TRBV12-2
J gene: TRBJ2-6
CDR3 protein: CASRRFVTTQSRANVLTF
CDR3 DNA: TGTGCAAGTCGCCGGTTCGTGACCACACAAAGTCGGGCCAACGTCCTGACTTTC

clone size: .
D gene: .
V gene: TRBV11-2
J gene: TRBJ1-1
CDR3 protein: CASSSSPYEAFF
CDR3 DNA: TGTGCCAGCAGCTCGTCCCCTTATGAAGCTTTCTTT

clone size: .
D gene: TRBD2
V gene: TRBV5-1
J gene: TRBJ2-7
CDR3 protein: CASSPKTSGGGEQYF
CDR3 DNA: TGCGCCAGCAGCCCTAAGACTAGCGGGGGAGGAGAGCAGTACTTC

clone size: .
D gene: .
V gene: TRBV6-1
J gene: TRBJ1-3
CDR3 protein: CASSEEGPDSISGNTIYF
CDR3 DNA: TGTGCCAGCAGTGAAGAGGGACCTGACAGTATCTCTGGAAACACCATATATTTT

clone size: .
D gene: .
V gene: TRBV28
J gene: TRBJ2-7
CDR3 protein: CASKRGGYEQYF
CDR3 DNA: TGTGCCAGCAAAAGGGGAGGCTACGAGCAGTACTTC

clone size: .
D gene: .
V gene: TRBV6-6
J gene: TRBJ1-4
CDR3 protein: CASESGAAGEKLFF
CDR3 DNA: TGTGCCAGCGAGTCGGGGGCCGCGGGTGAAAAACTGTTTTTT

clone size: .
D gene: .
V gene: TRBV7-2
J gene: TRBJ1-4
CDR3 protein: CASSLAGNRVGEKLFF
CDR3 DNA: TGTGCCAGCAGCTTAGCGGGGAATCGGGTAGGGGAAAAACTGTTTTTT

clone size: .
D gene: TRBD2
V gene: TRBV6-6
J gene: TRBJ2-3
CDR3 protein: CASRTGGSTDTQYF
CDR3 DNA: TGTGCCAGCCGTACCGGGGGGAGTACAGATACGCAGTATTTT

clone size: .
D gene: TRBD1
V gene: TRBV6-1
J gene: TRBJ1-2
CDR3 protein: CASILSGTEGYTF
CDR3 DNA: TGTGCCAGCATTCTCTCCGGGACAGAAGGCTACACCTTC